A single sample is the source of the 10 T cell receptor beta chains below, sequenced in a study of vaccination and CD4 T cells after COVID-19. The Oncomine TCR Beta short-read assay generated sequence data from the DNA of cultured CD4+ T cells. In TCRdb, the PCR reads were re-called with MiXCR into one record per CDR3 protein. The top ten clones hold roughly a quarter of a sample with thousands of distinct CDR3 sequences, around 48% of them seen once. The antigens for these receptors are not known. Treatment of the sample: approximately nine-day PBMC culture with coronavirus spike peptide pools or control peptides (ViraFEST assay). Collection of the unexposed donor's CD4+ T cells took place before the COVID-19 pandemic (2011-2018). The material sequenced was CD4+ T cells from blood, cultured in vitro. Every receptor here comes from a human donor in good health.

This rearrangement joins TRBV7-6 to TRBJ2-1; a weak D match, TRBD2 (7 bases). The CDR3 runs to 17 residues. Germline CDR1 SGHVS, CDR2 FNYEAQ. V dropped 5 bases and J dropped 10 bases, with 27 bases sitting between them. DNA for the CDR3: TGTGCCAGCAGCCTCCGGAGCGGGACAATCACCGGCAGGGAGCAGTTCTTC. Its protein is CASSLRSGTITGREQFF.

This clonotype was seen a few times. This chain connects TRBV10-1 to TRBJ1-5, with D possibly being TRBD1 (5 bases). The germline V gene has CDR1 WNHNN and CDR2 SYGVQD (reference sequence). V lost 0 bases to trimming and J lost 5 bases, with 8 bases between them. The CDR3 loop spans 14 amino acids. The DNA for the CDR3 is TGCGCCAGCAGTGAGTCGAGGGGAGATCAGCCCCAGCATTTT. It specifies CASSESRGDQPQHF.

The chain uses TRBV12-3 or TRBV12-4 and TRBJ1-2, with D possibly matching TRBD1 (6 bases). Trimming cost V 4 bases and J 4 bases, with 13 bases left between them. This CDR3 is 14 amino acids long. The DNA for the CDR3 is TGTGCCAGCAGTTACAGGGCCCTAACCTATGGCTACACCTTC. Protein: CASSYRALTYGYTF.

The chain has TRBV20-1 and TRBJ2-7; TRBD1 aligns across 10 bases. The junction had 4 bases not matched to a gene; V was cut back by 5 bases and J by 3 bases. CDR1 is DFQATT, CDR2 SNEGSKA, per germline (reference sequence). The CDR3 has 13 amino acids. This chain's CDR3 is CSALRTGGYEQYF. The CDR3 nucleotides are TGCAGTGCTCTAAGGACAGGGGGCTACGAGCAGTACTTC.

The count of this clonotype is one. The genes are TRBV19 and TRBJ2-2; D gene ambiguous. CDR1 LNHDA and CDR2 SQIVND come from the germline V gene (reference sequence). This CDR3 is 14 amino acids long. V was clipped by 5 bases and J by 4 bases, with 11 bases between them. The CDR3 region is CASSLGLFTGELFF. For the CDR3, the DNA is TGTGCCAGTAGTCTCGGGCTCTTCACCGGGGAGCTGTTTTTT.

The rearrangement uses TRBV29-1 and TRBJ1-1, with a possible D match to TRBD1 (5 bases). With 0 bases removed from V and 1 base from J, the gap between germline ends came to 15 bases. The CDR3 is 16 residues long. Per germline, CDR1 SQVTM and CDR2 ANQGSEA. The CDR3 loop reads CSVEDAGDGSNTEAFF. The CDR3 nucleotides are TGCAGCGTTGAAGACGCGGGGGACGGATCGAACACTGAAGCTTTCTTT.

In nucleotides, the CDR3 is TGTGCCAGTAGTAAGTTCCCAGATACGCAGTATTTT. This translates into CASSKFPDTQYF. The chain joins TRBV19 to TRBJ2-3; D gene unclear. CDR3 length: 12 residues. Germline-derived CDR1 and CDR2 are LNHDA and SQIVND (reference sequence). Trimming removed 4 bases from V and 4 bases from J, with 6 bases in between.

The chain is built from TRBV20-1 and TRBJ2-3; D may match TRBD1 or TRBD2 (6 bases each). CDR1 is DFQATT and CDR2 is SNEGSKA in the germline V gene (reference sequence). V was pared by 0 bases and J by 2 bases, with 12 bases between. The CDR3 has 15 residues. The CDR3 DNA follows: TGCAGTGCTAGAGATCCGTCGGGGGCCACAGATACGCAGTATTTT. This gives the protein CSARDPSGATDTQYF.

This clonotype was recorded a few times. The DNA of the CDR3 is TGTGCCAGCAGTCTAAACCAGGTGAAGGGTCAGCCCCAGCATTTT. Encoded protein: CASSLNQVKGQPQHF. This rearrangement joins TRBV6-1 to TRBJ1-5; D is uncertain. Trimming stripped 5 bases from V and 6 bases from J, with 17 bases between. The CDR3 totals 15 residues. The germline gives CDR1 MNHNS, CDR2 SASEGT.

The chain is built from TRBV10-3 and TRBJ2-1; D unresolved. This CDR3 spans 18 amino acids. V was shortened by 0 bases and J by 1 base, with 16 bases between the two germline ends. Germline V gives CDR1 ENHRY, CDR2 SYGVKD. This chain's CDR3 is CAISESNSQRRSYNEQFF. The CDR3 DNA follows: TGTGCCATCAGTGAGTCGAATTCTCAACGGCGATCCTACAATGAGCAGTTCTTC.